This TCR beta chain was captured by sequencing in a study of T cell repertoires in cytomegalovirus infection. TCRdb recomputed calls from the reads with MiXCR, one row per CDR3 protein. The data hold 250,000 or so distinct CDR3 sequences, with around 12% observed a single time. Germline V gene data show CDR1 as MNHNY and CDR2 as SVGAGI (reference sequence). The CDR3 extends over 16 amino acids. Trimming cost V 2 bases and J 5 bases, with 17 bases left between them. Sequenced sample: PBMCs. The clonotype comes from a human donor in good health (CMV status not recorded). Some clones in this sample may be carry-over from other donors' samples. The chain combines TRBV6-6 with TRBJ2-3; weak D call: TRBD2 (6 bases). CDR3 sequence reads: CASSYGAGLLEDTQYF. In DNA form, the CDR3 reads TGTGCCAGCAGTTACGGGGCGGGACTGCTAGAAGATACGCAGTATTTT.